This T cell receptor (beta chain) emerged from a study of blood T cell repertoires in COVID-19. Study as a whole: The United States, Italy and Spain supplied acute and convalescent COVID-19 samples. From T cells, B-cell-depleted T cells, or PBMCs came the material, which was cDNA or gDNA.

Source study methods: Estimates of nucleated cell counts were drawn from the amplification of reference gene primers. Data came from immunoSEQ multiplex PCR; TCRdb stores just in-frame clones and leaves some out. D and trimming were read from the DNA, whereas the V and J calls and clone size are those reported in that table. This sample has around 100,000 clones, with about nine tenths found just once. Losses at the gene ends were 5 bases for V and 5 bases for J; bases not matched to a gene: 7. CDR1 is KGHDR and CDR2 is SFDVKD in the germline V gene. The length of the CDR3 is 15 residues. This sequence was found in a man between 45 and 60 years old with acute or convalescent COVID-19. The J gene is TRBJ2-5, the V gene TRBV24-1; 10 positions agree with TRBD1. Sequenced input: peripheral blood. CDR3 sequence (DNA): TGTGCCACCAGTGTCGGGACAGGGGAGGGCGAGACCCAGTACTTC. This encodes CATSVGTGEGETQYF.